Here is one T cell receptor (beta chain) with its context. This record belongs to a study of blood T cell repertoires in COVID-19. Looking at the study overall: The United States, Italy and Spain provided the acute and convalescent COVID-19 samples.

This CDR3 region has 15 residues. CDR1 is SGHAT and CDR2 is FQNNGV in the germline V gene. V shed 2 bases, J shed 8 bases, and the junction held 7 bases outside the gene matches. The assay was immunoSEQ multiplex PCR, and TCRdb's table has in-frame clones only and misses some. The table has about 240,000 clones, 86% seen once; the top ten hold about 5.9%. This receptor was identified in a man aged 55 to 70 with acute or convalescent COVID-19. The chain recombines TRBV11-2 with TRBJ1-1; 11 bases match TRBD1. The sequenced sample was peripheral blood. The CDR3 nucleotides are TGTGCCAGCAGCTTACCCCGGACAGGGGGCCGCGAAGCTTTCTTT. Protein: CASSLPRTGGREAFF.